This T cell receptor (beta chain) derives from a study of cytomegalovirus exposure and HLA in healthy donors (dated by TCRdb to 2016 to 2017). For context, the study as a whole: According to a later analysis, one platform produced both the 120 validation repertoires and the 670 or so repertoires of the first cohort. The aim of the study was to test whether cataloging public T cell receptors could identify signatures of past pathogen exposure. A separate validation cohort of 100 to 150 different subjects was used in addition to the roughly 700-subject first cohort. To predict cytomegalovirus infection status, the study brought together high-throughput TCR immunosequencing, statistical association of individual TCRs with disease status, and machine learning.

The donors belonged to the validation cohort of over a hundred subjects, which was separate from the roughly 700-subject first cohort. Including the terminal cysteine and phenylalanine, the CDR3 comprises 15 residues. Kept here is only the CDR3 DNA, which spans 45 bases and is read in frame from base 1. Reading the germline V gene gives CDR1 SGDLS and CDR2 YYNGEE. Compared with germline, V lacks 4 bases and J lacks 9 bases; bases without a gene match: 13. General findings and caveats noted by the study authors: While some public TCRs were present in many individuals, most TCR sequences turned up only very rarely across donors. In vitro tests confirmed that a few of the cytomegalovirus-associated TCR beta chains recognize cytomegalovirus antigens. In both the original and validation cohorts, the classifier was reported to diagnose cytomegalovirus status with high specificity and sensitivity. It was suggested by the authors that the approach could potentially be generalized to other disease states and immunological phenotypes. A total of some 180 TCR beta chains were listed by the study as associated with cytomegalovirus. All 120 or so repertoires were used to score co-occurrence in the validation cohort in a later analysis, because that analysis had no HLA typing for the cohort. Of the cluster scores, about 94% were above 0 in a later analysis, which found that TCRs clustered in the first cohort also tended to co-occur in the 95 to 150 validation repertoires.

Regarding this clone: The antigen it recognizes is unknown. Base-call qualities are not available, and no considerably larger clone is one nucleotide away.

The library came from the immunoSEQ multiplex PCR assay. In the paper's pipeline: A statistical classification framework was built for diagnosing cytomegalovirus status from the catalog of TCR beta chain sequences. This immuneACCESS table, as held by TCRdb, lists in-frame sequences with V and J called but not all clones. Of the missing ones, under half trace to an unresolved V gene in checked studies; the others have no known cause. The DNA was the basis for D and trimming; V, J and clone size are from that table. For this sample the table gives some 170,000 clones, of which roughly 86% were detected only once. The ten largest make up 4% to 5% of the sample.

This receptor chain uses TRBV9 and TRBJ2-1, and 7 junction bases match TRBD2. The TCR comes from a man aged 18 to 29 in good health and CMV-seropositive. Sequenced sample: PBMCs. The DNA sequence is TGTGCCAGCAGCCCCTCGGGGAGGGGTTGGGGTGAGCAGTTCTTC. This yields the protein CASSPSGRGWGEQFF.